This T cell receptor (beta chain) is from a study of T cell responses to AZD1222 COVID-19 vaccine (dated by TCRdb to the early 2020s). Broadly, across the study: A total of just over 230 trial participants underwent TCR sequencing, of whom roughly 210 had received two doses of AZD1222 and about 25 had received two doses of the MenACWY control vaccine. Trial participants were enrolled by age into subgroups of 18-55, 56-69 and 70-plus years, and about 150, 27 and 61 TCR-sequenced participants, respectively, were included in these subgroups.

A few counts support this clone. Its antigen is unknown. The sample holds no much larger clone one base away, and base qualities are not on file. The CDR3 regions of human TCRbeta chains were subjected to immunosequencing. Per the source publication's procedure: Repertoire TCRs were checked for matches against a reference library of SARS-CoV-2-specific TCRs that had been generated using the MIRA antigen-specificity platform. Breadth was defined as the fraction of unique TCRs that were SARS-CoV-2-associated. Depth was defined as the fraction of total T cells that were SARS-CoV-2-associated. Using the MIRA data, every spike-specific TCR was mapped to the spike region that the TCR reacted to and assigned to either a CD4 or a CD8 class. Log10-transformed breadth and depth values were compared by one-way ANOVA with Sidak's multiple comparisons tests. Here the immuneACCESS table is served through TCRdb, limited to in-frame sequences with V and J called. Missing clones are a known gap in these copies; in checked studies unresolved V genes cover under half, and the rest lacks a known reason. V, J and clone size reflect that table, while D and trimming were determined from the DNA. This sample comprises 70,000 to 95,000 clones, under 90% of them detected only once. Over 1.1% of the sample goes to the ten largest clones.

What the research found in general, with its limitations: A significant rise in spike-specific TCR breadth and depth was observed after two AZD1222 doses relative to day 0 and relative to MenACWY recipients. Participants were mostly white British and included more females than males, and it was suggested by the authors that clonal diversity may have been underestimated. Because no day 14 peak-response samples were available, the repertoires could be characterized only after the peak T cell response. Epitopes outside the regions mutated in the B.1.351 and B.1.1.7 variants were reportedly recognized by nearly half of the unique spike-specific TCRs. The vaccine-associated CD4 TCRs covered the entire spike protein, and the dominant responses fell in regions 160-218 and 743-854. In the small 56-69-year group, the increase in depth fell short of significance, most likely because of low power. Conclusions about previously exposed vaccinees were limited because only six AZD1222 recipients were SARS-CoV-2 seropositive at baseline.

V trim: 4 bases; J trim: 4 bases; unmatched bases: 5. Including cysteine and phenylalanine, the CDR3 has 14 amino acids. The DNA shown is the 42-base CDR3, in frame from base 1. From the germline V gene, CDR1 is SGHRS and CDR2 is YFSETQ. This sample's time point label indicates: about 28 days (+/-7) after the second vaccine dose. AZD1222 recipients given second doses at about 4 weeks or at about 12 weeks were pooled, since spike-specific TCR depth and breadth were not found to differ between the two schedules. Vaccinee samples were obtained from the UK trials COV001 and COV002, which included a single-blind randomized controlled phase 2/3 trial of AZD1222 (ChAdOx1 nCoV-19) in healthy adults. For TCRbeta chain sequencing, PBMC samples from trial participants were taken at day 0 and at day 28 after the second dose.

The receptor's source is an adult who received the AZD1222 COVID-19 vaccine. The sample in question was peripheral blood, obtained 28 days after the second AZD1222 dose. The chain is encoded by TRBV5-1 joined to TRBJ1-5; the central 7 bases match TRBD1. The CDR3 region reads CASSPAGGNQPQHF. The base sequence is TGCGCCAGCAGCCCAGCAGGGGGGAATCAGCCCCAGCATTTT.